Reported below is one T cell receptor (beta chain). Its antigen remains unidentified. The sample is drawn from a study of CXCR3-negative and CXCR3-positive naive CD8 T cells. The CDR3 extends over 13 amino acids. In germline, CDR1 is SNHLY, CDR2 FYNNEI. Whole-study results and caveats: Comparably high diversity marked both naive subsets, whereas memory CD8+ cells had much lower diversity.

Naivety in CD8+ T cells corresponded to a CD45RO-CCR7+CD27+CD95- phenotype. 5' RACE that incorporated UMI labels was used to prepare the TRB cDNA libraries. TCRdb reworked the 5' RACE reads into one entry per CDR3 protein, no DNA. The sample yields about 5,500 distinct CDR3 sequences, of which the top ten take up 2%. Sample: naive CXCR3- CD8+ T cells from blood. The subset here: CD45RO-CCR7+CD27+CD95- naive CD8+ T cells lacking CXCR3 (TNR3-). This chain joins TRBV2 and TRBJ2-5; TCRdb selects TRBD1, and the lack of DNA leaves this call unchecked. The clonotype was recovered from a human donor in good health. Some clones in this sample may be carry-over from other donors' samples. CDR3 amino acids: CASSGQGEETQYF.